The present T cell receptor beta chain was sequenced within a study of blood T cell repertoires in COVID-19. Generated by immunoSEQ multiplex PCR, the TCRdb table keeps only in-frame clones and is missing some. The sample yields 300,000 to 500,000 clones, around 90% seen once. This CDR3 has 15 amino acids. Germline CDR1 is LGHDT and CDR2 is YNNKEL (reference sequence). The V gene lost 4 bases and the J gene lost 7 bases, with 19 bases spanning the gap. Donors were grouped by their self-reported clinical history. The sample was PBMCs or T cells enriched from blood (not recorded which). This TCR came from a woman between 35 and 50 years old with acute COVID-19. The chain employs TRBV3-1 (or the pseudogene TRBV3-2) and TRBJ1-2, with D perhaps matching TRBD1 (5 bases). The CDR3 DNA reads as TGTGCCAGCAGCCCCTCGGGAGGGGTCTGGTCTGGCTACACCTTC. It translates to CASSPSGGVWSGYTF.